One and the same sample provided the 14 T cell receptor beta chains below, sequenced in a study of CD8 T cells in ankylosing spondylitis. TCRdb itself ran the 5' RACE reads through MiXCR, one entry per CDR3 protein. The data contain a few hundred thousand distinct CDR3 sequences, approximately 22% of them seen just once; the ten biggest clones take up under 15%. The sequenced material came from blood, either unsorted or a sorted T cell fraction (not recorded which). These receptors came from a male donor with ankylosing spondylitis or in good health (not recorded which).

The chain recombines TRBV24-1 with TRBJ2-3; 8 bases match TRBD2. The CDR3 is 15 amino acids. The germline V gene encodes CDR1 KGHDR and CDR2 SFDVKD. The V and J ends lost 4 bases and 4 bases, in that order; junction bases with no gene match: 6. The CDR3 DNA is TGTGCCACCAGTGAACCCGAGACTAGCGCAGATACGCAGTATTTT. Its translation: CATSEPETSADTQYF.

The sample holds a few counts of this clonotype. This chain uses TRBV29-1 with TRBJ1-5; D ambiguous. The V end lost 4 bases, the J end lost 0 bases, and 4 bases lay between the germline ends. Per the germline V gene, CDR1 is SQVTM and CDR2 is ANQGSEA. The CDR3 totals 12 residues. CDR3 coding DNA: TGCAGCGTTGCTGATAGCAATCAGCCCCAGCATTTT. This gives the protein CSVADSNQPQHF.

The chain uses TRBV20-1 and TRBJ2-5; no clear D gene. V lost 3 bases, J lost 5 bases, and 16 bases lay in between. CDR3 length equals 14 residues. Germline CDR1 reads DFQATT; CDR2 reads SNEGSKA (reference sequence). The CDR3 sequence: CSARVASIGETQYF. For the CDR3, the DNA is TGCAGTGCTAGGGTGGCTTCGATCGGGGAGACCCAGTACTTC.

This chain connects TRBV27 to TRBJ2-7, with D tentatively TRBD2 (5 bases). The CDR3 is 14 amino acids. CDR1 is MNHEY, CDR2 SMNVEV, per germline (reference sequence). The V end was cut by 6 bases, the J end by 3 bases, with 15 bases between. DNA of the CDR3: TGTGCCAGCAGCTGGGCCGGGAAAATCTACGAGCAGTACTTC. Residues: CASSWAGKIYEQYF.

This clonotype has more than one count but fewer than ten. The V and J genes are TRBV12-3 or TRBV12-4 and TRBJ2-7; TRBD2 is a possible D gene (5 bases). Trimming left V 1 base short and J 3 bases short, with 7 bases between. CDR3 size: 13 residues. The CDR3 DNA reads as TGTGCCAGCAGTTTAGACGGGATCTACGAGCAGTACTTC. Encoded protein: CASSLDGIYEQYF.

A word on this clonotype: The junction departs from the called germline gene at one end, perhaps through a read error. The rearrangement joins TRBV20-1 to TRBJ2-1; D may be TRBD2 (5 bases). The length of the CDR3 is 16 residues. Germline loops: CDR1 DFQATT, CDR2 SNEGSKA (reference sequence). As DNA, the CDR3 is TGCTGTGCTAGAGATATGGCGGGCGGAGCCTACAATGAGCAGTTCTTC. Protein: CCARDMAGGAYNEQFF.

This rearrangement joins TRBV5-1 to TRBJ2-1; weak D call: TRBD2 (7 bases). Germline loops: CDR1 SGHRS, CDR2 YFSETQ. The CDR3 spans 14 residues. Trimming cost V 3 bases and J 7 bases, with 14 bases left between them. CDR3 nucleotides: TGCGCCAGCAGCTGGGGGGGCCGGGGGAATGAGCAGTTCTTC. It encodes CASSWGGRGNEQFF. Variable domain in full (rest from reference TRBV5-1 and TRBJ2-1): KAGVTQTPRYLIKTRGQQVTLSCSPISGHRSVSWYQQTPGQGLQFLFEYFSETQRNKGNFPGRFSGRQFSNSRSEMNVSTLELGDSALYLCASSWGGRGNEQFFGPGTRLTVL.

The table lists this clonotype with a few counts. The rearrangement links TRBV7-2 to TRBJ2-1; 7 bases fit TRBD2. Germline trimming cut 3 bases from V and 2 bases from J; bases unmatched to any gene: 13. The CDR3 runs to 18 residues. Germline V CDR1 and CDR2: SGHTA, FQGNSA. In DNA form, the CDR3 reads TGTGCCAGCAGCTTTGGGCTAGCGGATGCACCACCCTACAATGAGCAGTTCTTC. Residues: CASSFGLADAPPYNEQFF.

This chain uses TRBV28 with TRBJ1-2; no clear D gene. The germline gives CDR1 MDHEN, CDR2 SYDVKM. The CDR3 sequence is 13 residues long. V lost 3 bases and J lost 6, with 11 bases in between. In DNA, the CDR3 is TGTGCCAGCAGTTTCCTCGATGGGAATGGCTACACCTTC. Translating it yields CASSFLDGNGYTF.

This chain connects TRBV29-1 to TRBJ2-3, with a weak D call TRBD2 (6 bases). Germline V gives CDR1 SQVTM, CDR2 ANQGSEA. The CDR3 is 13 amino acids. Trimming removed 8 bases at V and 0 bases at J, with 12 bases between. The CDR3 coding sequence is TGCAGCCCTACCCGGGAGAGCACAGATACGCAGTATTTT. Its protein product is CSPTRESTDTQYF.

V is TRBV2 and J is TRBJ2-3; unclear D gene. Germline V lookup: CDR1 SNHLY, CDR2 FYNNEI. The CDR3 runs 11 residues. The V end lost 5 bases, the J end lost 5 bases, and 5 bases lay between the germline ends. The CDR3 DNA follows: TGTGCCAGCAGTCGGAGAGATACGCAGTATTTT. Residues: CASSRRDTQYF.

This clonotype has just a few counts. This rearrangement joins TRBV20-1 to TRBJ2-1, with 9 bases fitting TRBD2. The germline CDR1 and CDR2 sequences are DFQATT and SNEGSKA (reference sequence). CDR3 length: 15 residues. Trimming took 6 bases from V and 7 from J; bases not matched to a gene: 13. The CDR3 DNA is TGCAGTGCCCCCATCAATGCAGCGGGGGGAAATGAGCAGTTCTTC. Translated, it gives CSAPINAAGGNEQFF.

The V gene is TRBV7-9, the J gene TRBJ2-7; TRBD2 aligns across 7 bases. Germline V gene data show CDR1 as SEHNR and CDR2 as FQNEAQ (reference sequence). CDR3 length: 13 residues. V lost 6 bases, J lost 6 bases, and 8 bases stayed unmatched. CDR3 DNA sequence: TGTGCCAGCAGGCCGGGAGGCGGATCCGAGCAGTACTTC. It is translated as CASRPGGGSEQYF.

This clonotype has just a few counts. This sequence joins TRBV12-3 or TRBV12-4 and TRBJ2-2; weak D call: TRBD1 (6 bases). The CDR3 is 15 residues long. Trimming shortened V by 10 bases and J by 3 bases, and 18 bases separated the two germline ends. This CDR3 is CATYRAQGDTGELFF. CDR3 nucleotides: TGTGCCACCTACCGGGCACAGGGCGACACCGGGGAGCTGTTTTTT.